Below, 13 T cell receptor beta chains from the same sample are listed, as sequenced in a study of shared clonotypes between healthy human individuals. Method: immunoSEQ multiplex PCR; TCRdb's copy keeps in-frame clones and lacks some. The sample lists approximately 1,500,000 clones, around 98% occurring once. Material for sequencing was naive CD4+ T cells sorted from blood. Described subset: CD45RA+ positively selected. The receptors were gathered from a man between 25 and 39 years old in good health.

In nucleotides, the CDR3 is TGTGCCAGCAGCTTAGGTGGCGGGTCTTTCGGGCAGTACTTC. It encodes CASSLGGGSFGQYF. The V and J genes are TRBV7-9 and TRBJ2-7; TRBD2 is a possible D gene (5 bases). Germline assignment: CDR1 SEHNR and CDR2 FQNEAQ (reference sequence). V lost 1 base and J lost 9, with 16 bases in between. CDR3 length: 14 residues.

Notes on this clone: Other DNA sequences from this sample encode an identical CDR3 as well. The chain joins TRBV5-1 to TRBJ2-7; D may be TRBD2 (6 bases). CDR3 length: 14 amino acids. Per germline, CDR1 SGHRS and CDR2 YFSETQ. V was pared by 2 bases and J by 1 base, with 10 bases between. CDR3 nucleotide sequence: TGCGCCAGCAGCTTAGCGGGTTTATCCTACGAGCAGTACTTC. Its translation is CASSLAGLSYEQYF.

This clone appeared a single time. The J gene is TRBJ2-3, the V gene TRBV5-8; D unclear. The CDR3 is 13 amino acids. The germline CDR1 and CDR2 sequences are SGHTS and YDEGEE. Trimming cost V 4 bases and J 11 bases, with 17 bases left between them. The CDR3, as DNA: TGTGCCAGCAGCCTACCTGGAAAGCGTGTGCAGTATTTT. Protein sequence: CASSLPGKRVQYF. The full variable domain, completed using reference TRBV5-8 and TRBJ2-3, is EAGVTQSPTHLIKTRGQQATLRCSPISGHTSVYWYQQALGLGLQFLLWYDEGEERNRGNFPPRFSGRQFPNYSSELNVNALELEDSALYLCASSLPGKRVQYFGPGTRLTVL.

The V and J genes are TRBV2 and TRBJ2-3; 10 bases map to TRBD2. Germline V gene lookup returns CDR1 SNHLY and CDR2 FYNNEI. The V segment lost 3 bases and the J segment 4 bases; nucleotides outside the gene matches: 19. The CDR3 has 20 amino acids. As DNA, the CDR3 is TGTGCCAGCAGTGATTGGCCGGCTAGCGGGAGTCTCACAGGGCCAGATACGCAGTATTTT. Its protein is CASSDWPASGSLTGPDTQYF.

This chain connects TRBV18 to TRBJ2-5, with D tentatively TRBD2 (5 bases). Between the trimmed V and J ends, which lost 0 bases and 5 bases, there was a span of 13 bases. This CDR3 region has 15 residues. CDR1 and CDR2 (germline): KGHSH, LQKENI. CDR3 nucleotide sequence: TGTGCCAGCTCACCACCGAGCGAGGGATCGGAGACCCAGTACTTC. It codes for CASSPPSEGSETQYF.

The V call is TRBV4-3, the J call TRBJ1-2; 9 bases are shared with TRBD1. Germline V gene sequence: CDR1 LGHNA, CDR2 YSLEER. V dropped 4 bases and J dropped 5; count of bases not matched to a gene: 5. The CDR3 length is 14 residues. CDR3 in amino acids: CASSRKGTGYGYTF. The DNA of the CDR3 is TGCGCCAGCAGCCGGAAAGGGACAGGGTATGGCTACACCTTC.

Here the CDR3 reads CASRNDHKSWQPQHF. CDR3 in DNA: TGTGCCAGCAGGAACGACCACAAGTCCTGGCAGCCCCAGCATTTT. The gene calls are TRBV6-6 and TRBJ1-5, with no clear D. V was cut by 6 bases and J by 7 bases, with 19 bases left in between. The CDR3 contains 15 residues. The germline V gene encodes CDR1 MNHNY and CDR2 SVGAGI (reference sequence).

This chain joins TRBV5-1 and TRBJ2-1, with D possibly being TRBD2 (6 bases). This CDR3 is 11 amino acids long. Trimming shortened V by 6 bases and J by 9 bases, and 10 bases separated the two germline ends. CDR1 SGHRS and CDR2 YFSETQ come from the germline V gene. CDR3 loop: CASTTGGEQFF. The CDR3 DNA is TGCGCCAGCACGACCGGGGGTGAGCAGTTCTTC.

This sequence joins TRBV6-6 and TRBJ2-7, with 7 bases aligning to TRBD1. Germline V gene sequence: CDR1 MNHNY, CDR2 SVGAGI (reference sequence). V gave up 4 bases and J gave up 3 bases; unmatched junction bases: 6. The CDR3 runs 14 residues. DNA for the CDR3: TGTGCCAGCAGTTGGCCCGGACAGGTCTACGAGCAGTACTTC. Translated: CASSWPGQVYEQYF.

This chain joins TRBV18 and TRBJ1-1; D is undetermined. V shed 2 bases and J shed 6 bases, with 13 bases lying between them. CDR3 length equals 14 residues. Germline CDR1 and CDR2: KGHSH and LQKENI. The CDR3 is CASSPTIISAEAFF. In DNA, the CDR3 is TGTGCCAGCTCACCAACTATTATAAGCGCTGAAGCTTTCTTT.

The V gene is TRBV28, the J gene TRBJ2-7, with a tentative D call TRBD1 (6 bases). The CDR3 is 17 amino acids. Germline-derived CDR1 and CDR2 are MDHEN and SYDVKM. The V gene lost 4 bases and the J gene lost 0 bases, with 19 bases spanning the gap. The CDR3, as DNA: TGTGCCAGCAGTTCGAACACCTGGACAGCGCTCTCCTACGAGCAGTACTTC. Translating gives CASSSNTWTALSYEQYF.

The chain has TRBV10-3 and TRBJ1-2, with 7 bases aligning to TRBD1. The V and J ends lost 3 bases and 4 bases, in that order; junction bases with no gene match: 14. Germline CDR1 ENHRY, CDR2 SYGVKD. The CDR3 has 17 amino acids. Here the CDR3 reads CAISEAIGTEKSYGYTF. In DNA form, the CDR3 reads TGTGCCATCAGTGAAGCGATCGGGACAGAGAAGAGCTATGGCTACACCTTC.

V usage is TRBV11-3 and J usage is TRBJ2-2; 7 nucleotides line up with TRBD2. The CDR3 is 16 amino acids. Germline V gene sequence: CDR1 SGHNT, CDR2 YENEEA. Trimming removed 6 bases from V and 5 bases from J; junction bases left unmatched: 12. Here the CDR3 DNA reads TGTGCCAGCAGGGGCAGAGGGTCCGGGGGGACCGGGGAGCTGTTTTTT. Its translation is CASRGRGSGGTGELFF.